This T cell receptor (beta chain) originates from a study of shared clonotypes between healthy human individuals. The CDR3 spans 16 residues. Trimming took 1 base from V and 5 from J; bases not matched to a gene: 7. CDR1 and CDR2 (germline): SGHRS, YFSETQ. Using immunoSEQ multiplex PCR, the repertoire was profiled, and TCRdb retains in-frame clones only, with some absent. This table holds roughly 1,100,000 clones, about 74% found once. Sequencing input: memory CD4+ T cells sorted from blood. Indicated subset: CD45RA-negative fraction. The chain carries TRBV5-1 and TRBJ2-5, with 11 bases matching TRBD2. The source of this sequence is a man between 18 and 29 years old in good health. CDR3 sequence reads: CASSLNSGGAVETQYF. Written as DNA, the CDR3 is TGCGCCAGCAGCTTGAATAGCGGGGGGGCTGTGGAGACCCAGTACTTC.